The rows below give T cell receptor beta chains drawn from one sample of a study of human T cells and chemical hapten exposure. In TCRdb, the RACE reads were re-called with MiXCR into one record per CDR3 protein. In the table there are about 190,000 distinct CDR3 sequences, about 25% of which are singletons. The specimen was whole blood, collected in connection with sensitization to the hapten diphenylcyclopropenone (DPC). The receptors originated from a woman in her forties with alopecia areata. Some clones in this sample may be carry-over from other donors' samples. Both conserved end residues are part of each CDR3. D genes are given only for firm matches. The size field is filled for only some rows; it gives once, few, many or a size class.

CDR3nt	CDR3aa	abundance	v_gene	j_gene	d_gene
TGCAGTGCCCAAGGGCAGAGAACAGATACGCAGTATTTT	CSAQGQRTDTQYF	NA	TRBV20-1	TRBJ2-3	NA
TGTGCCAGCAGCCAAGAAGGGACGGGAGGGCCCACAGATACGCAGTATTTT	CASSQEGTGGPTDTQYF	NA	TRBV4-2	TRBJ2-3	TRBD2
TGTGCCAGCAGTTTGGGGCGGGGTTCGGCCATTCAGTACTTC	CASSLGRGSAIQYF	NA	TRBV11-1	TRBJ2-4	NA
TGCAGCGTTGCCCTTGGGCAAGAGACCCAGTACTTC	CSVALGQETQYF	many	TRBV29-1	TRBJ2-5	NA
TGCAGCGTGCGGGCCTGGGAGAATGAGCAGTTCTTC	CSVRAWENEQFF	NA	TRBV29-1	TRBJ2-1	NA
TGTGCCAGCAGCTCCGGGGACAGCTTGAATCAGCCCCAGCATTTT	CASSSGDSLNQPQHF	many	TRBV7-6	TRBJ1-5	TRBD1
TGTGCCAGCAGCTTAATCGCAGGGGGTCGCACCGGGGAGCTGTTTTTT	CASSLIAGGRTGELFF	few	TRBV7-2	TRBJ2-2	TRBD1
TGTGCCAGCTCACCACCGGTGGGGGCAGATACGCAGTATTTT	CASSPPVGADTQYF	NA	TRBV18	TRBJ2-3	NA
TGCAGTGCTAGCCCCGGGACTGGAGTGAACACTGAAGCTTTCTTT	CSASPGTGVNTEAFF	NA	TRBV20-1	TRBJ1-1	NA
TGCAGTGCTCTTATGGGGACTAGCAATGAGCAGTTCTTC	CSALMGTSNEQFF	many	TRBV20-1	TRBJ2-1	TRBD2